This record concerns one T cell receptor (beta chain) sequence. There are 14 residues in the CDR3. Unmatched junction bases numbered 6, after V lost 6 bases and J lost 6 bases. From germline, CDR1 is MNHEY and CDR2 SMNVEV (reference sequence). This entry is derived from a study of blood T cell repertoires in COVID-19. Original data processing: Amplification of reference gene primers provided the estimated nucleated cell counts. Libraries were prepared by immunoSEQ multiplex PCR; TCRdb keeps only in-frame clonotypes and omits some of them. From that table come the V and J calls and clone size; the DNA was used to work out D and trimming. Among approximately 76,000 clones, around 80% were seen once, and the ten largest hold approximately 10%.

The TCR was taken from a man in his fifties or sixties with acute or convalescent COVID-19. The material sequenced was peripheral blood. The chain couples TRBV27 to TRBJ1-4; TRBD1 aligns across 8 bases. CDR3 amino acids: CASSRTGLDEKLFF. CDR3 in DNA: TGTGCCAGCAGCCGGACAGGGTTAGATGAAAAACTGTTTTTT.